This T cell receptor beta chain originates from a study of cytomegalovirus exposure and HLA in healthy donors. Trimming shortened V by 0 bases and J by 4 bases, and 7 bases separated the two germline ends. The CDR3 has 13 amino acids. Germline CDR1 reads SGDLS; CDR2 reads YYNGEE. Overall study results and limits: Cytomegalovirus-associated status was assigned to some 180 TCR beta chains. About 87% or about 30% of the time was how often most TCR beta V segments were productive, according to an earlier analysis. The number of N-insertions in an Asian-associated ancestry cluster was reportedly below the 666-donor mean in a later analysis.

For this clone: No antigen is known for it.

The PCR used 60 Vbeta and 13 Jbeta primers. Measured with immunoSEQ multiplex PCR; TCRdb has only the in-frame clones, and not every one. Altogether about 170,000 clones are present, around 80% being singletons, with the ten largest covering about 4.4%. This TCR was recovered from a woman aged 50 to 60 in good health and CMV-seropositive. The genes are TRBV9 and TRBJ2-5; D perhaps matches TRBD1 (5 bases). The material sequenced was PBMCs. The CDR3 spells CASSVEGRETQYF. The CDR3, as DNA: TGTGCCAGCAGCGTAGAGGGGCGAGAGACCCAGTACTTC.